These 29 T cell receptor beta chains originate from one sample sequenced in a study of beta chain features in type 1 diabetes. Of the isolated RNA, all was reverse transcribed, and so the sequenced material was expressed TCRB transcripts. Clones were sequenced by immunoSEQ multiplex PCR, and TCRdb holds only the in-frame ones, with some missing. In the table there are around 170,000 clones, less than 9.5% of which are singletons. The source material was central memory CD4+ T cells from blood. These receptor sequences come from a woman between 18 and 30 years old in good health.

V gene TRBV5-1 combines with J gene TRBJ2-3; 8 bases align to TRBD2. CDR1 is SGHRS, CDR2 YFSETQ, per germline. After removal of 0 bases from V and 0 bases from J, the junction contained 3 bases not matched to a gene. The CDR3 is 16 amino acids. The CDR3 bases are TGCGCCAGCAGCTTGGGAGCGGGAGAAAGCACAGATACGCAGTATTTT. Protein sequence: CASSLGAGESTDTQYF.

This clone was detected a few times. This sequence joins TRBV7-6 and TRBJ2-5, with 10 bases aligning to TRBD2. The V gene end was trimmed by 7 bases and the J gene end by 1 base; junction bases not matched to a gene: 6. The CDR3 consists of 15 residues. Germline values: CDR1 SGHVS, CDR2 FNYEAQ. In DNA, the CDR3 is TGTGCCAGCACCCCACTAGCGGGGTCCCAAGAGACCCAGTACTTC. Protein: CASTPLAGSQETQYF.

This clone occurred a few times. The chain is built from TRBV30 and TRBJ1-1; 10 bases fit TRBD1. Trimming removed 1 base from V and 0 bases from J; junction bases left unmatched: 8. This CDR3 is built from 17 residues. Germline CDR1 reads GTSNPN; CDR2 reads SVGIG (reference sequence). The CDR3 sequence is CAWSGKGTGAMNTEAFF. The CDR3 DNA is TGTGCCTGGAGTGGGAAAGGGACAGGGGCTATGAACACTGAAGCTTTCTTT.

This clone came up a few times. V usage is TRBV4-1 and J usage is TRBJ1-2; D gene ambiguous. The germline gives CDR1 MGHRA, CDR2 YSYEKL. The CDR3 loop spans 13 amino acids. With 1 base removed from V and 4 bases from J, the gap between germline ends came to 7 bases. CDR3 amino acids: CASSQGALYGYTF. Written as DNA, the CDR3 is TGCGCCAGCAGCCAAGGGGCTCTCTATGGCTACACCTTC.

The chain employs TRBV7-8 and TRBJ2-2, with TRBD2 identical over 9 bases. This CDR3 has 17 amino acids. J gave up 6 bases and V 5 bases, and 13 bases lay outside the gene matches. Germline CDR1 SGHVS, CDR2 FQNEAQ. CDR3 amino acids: CASSPNGGGRGAGELFF. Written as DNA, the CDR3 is TGTGCCAGCAGCCCTAATGGGGGCGGGAGGGGGGCCGGGGAGCTGTTTTTT.

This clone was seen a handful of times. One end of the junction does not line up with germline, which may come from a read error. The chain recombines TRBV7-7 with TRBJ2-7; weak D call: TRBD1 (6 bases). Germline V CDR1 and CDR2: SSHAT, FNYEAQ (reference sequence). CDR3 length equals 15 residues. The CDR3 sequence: CASSLGADSRDEQYF. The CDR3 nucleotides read TGTGCTAGCAGCTTAGGGGCGGACAGTCGGGACGAGCAGTACTTC.

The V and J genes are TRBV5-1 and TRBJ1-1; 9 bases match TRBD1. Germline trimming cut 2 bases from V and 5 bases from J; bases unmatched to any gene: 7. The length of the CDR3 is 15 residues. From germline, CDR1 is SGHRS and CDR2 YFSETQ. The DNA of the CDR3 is TGCGCCAGCAGCTTCCAACAGGGGGCGGGAACTGAAGCTTTCTTT. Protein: CASSFQQGAGTEAFF.

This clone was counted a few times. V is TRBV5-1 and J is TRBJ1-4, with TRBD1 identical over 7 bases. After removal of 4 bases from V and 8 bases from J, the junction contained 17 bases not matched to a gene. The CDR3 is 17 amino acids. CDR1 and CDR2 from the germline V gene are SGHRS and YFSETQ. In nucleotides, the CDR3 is TGCGCCAGCAGCCCTAGACAGGGTTCCCTATCGGGGGAAAAACTGTTTTTT. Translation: CASSPRQGSLSGEKLFF.

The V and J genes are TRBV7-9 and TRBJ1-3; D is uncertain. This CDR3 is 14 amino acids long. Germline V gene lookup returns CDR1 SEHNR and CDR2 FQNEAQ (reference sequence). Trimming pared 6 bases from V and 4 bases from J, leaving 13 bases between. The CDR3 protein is CASREGAAGNTIYF. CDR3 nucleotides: TGTGCCAGCAGGGAGGGTGCAGCCGGAAACACCATATATTTT.

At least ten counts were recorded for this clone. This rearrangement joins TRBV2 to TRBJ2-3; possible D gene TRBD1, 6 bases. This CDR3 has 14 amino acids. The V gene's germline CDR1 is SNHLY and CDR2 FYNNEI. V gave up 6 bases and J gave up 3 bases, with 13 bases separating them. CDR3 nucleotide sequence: TGTGCCAGCAGCCGGGACAAGGTGACAGATACGCAGTATTTT. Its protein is CASSRDKVTDTQYF.

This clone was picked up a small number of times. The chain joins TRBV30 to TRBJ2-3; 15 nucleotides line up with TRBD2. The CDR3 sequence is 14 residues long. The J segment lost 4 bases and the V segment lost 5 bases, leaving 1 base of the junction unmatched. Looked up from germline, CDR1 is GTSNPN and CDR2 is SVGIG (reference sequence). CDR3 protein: CAWGTSGGSDTQYF. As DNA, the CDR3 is TGTGCCTGGGGGACTAGCGGGGGGTCAGATACGCAGTATTTT.

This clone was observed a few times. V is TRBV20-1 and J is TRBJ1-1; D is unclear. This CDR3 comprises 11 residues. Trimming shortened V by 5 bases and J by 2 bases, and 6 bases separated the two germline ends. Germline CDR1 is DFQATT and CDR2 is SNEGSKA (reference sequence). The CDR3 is CSAYPNTEAFF. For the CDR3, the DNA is TGCAGTGCTTATCCCAACACTGAAGCTTTCTTT.

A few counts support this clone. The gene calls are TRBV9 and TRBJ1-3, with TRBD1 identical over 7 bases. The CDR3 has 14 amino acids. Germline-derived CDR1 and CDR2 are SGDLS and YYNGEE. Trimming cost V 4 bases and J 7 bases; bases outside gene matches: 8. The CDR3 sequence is CASSQRQGFNTIYF. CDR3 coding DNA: TGTGCCAGCAGCCAAAGACAGGGTTTCAACACCATATATTTT.

The DNA of the CDR3 is TGTGCCTGGAGTCATGGGGGGGATCAGCCCCAGCATTTT. Protein sequence: CAWSHGGDQPQHF. The chain combines TRBV30 with TRBJ1-5; weak D call: TRBD1 (5 bases). CDR3 length equals 13 residues. V gave up 2 bases and J gave up 5 bases, with 10 bases separating them. Germline CDR1 and CDR2: GTSNPN and SVGIG (reference sequence).

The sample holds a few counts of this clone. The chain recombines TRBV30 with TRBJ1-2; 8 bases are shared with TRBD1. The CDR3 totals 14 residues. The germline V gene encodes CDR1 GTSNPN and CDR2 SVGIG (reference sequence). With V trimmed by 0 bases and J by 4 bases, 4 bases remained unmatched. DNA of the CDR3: TGTGCCTGGAGTGTAACAGGGGGAGTCTATGGCTACACCTTC. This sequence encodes CAWSVTGGVYGYTF.

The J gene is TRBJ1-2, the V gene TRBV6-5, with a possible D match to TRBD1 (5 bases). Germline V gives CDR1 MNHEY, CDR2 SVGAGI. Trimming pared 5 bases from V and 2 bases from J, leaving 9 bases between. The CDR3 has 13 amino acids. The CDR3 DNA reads TGTGCCAGCAGTCCGGACACCAACTATGGCTACACCTTC. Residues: CASSPDTNYGYTF.

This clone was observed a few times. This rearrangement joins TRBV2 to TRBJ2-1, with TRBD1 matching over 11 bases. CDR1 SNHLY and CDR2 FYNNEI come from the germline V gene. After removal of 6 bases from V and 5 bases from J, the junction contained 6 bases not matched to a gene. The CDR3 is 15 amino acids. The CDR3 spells CASSGGTGGNNEQFF. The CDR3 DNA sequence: TGTGCCAGCAGCGGAGGGACAGGGGGAAACAATGAGCAGTTCTTC.

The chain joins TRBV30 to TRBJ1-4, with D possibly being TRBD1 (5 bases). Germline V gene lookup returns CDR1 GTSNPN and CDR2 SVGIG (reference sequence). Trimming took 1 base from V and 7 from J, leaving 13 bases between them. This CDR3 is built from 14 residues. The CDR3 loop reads CAWSGGGLGEKLFF. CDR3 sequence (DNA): TGTGCCTGGAGTGGGGGGGGTTTGGGTGAAAAACTGTTTTTT.

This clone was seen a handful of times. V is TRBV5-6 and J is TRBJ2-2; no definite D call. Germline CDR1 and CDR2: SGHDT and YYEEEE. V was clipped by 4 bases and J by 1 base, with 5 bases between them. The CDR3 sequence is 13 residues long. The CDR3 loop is CASSKLNTGELFF. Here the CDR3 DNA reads TGTGCCAGCAGCAAACTGAACACCGGGGAGCTGTTTTTT.

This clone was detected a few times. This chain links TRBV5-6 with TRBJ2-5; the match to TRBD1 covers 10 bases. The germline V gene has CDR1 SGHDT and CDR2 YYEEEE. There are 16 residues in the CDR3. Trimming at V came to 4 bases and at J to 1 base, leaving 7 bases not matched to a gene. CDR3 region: CASSPLGQGLQETQYF. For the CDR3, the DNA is TGTGCCAGCAGCCCCTTGGGACAGGGGCTCCAAGAGACCCAGTACTTC.

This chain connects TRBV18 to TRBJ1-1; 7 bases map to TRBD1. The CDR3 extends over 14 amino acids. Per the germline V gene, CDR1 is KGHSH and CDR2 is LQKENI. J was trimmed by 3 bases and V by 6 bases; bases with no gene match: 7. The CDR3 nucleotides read TGTGCCAGCTCCGAGGGGGCTGAGGACACTGAAGCTTTCTTT. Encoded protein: CASSEGAEDTEAFF.

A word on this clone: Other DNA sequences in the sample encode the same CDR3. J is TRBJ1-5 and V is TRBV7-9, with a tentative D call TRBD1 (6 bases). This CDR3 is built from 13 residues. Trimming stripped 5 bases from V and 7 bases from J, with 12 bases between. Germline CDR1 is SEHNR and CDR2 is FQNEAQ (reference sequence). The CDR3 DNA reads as TGTGCCAGCAGCCTACAGGGTAACCAGCCCCAGCATTTT. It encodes CASSLQGNQPQHF.

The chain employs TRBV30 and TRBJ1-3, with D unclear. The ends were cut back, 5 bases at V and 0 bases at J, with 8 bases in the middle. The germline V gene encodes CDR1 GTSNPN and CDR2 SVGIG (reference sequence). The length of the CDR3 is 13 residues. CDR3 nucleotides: TGTGCCTGGTCTTCGGGCTCTGGAAACACCATATATTTT. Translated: CAWSSGSGNTIYF.

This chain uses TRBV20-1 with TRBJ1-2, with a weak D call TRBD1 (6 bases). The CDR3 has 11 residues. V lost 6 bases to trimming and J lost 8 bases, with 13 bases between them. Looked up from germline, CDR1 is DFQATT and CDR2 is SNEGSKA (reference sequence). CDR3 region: CSAAGAEGYTF. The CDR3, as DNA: TGCAGTGCAGCGGGGGCTGAGGGCTACACCTTC.

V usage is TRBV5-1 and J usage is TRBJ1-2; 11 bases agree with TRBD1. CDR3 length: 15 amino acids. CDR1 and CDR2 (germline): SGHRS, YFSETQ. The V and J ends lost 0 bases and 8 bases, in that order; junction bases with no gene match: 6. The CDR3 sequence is CASSLDGTGGRGYTF. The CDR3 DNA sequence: TGCGCCAGCAGCTTGGACGGGACAGGGGGGCGAGGCTACACCTTC.

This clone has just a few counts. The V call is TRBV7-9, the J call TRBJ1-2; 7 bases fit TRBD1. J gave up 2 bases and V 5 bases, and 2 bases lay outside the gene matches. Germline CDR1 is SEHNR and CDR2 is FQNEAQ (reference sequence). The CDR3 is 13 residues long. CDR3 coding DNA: TGTGCCAGCAGCAAGACAGGGAACTATGGCTACACCTTC. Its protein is CASSKTGNYGYTF.

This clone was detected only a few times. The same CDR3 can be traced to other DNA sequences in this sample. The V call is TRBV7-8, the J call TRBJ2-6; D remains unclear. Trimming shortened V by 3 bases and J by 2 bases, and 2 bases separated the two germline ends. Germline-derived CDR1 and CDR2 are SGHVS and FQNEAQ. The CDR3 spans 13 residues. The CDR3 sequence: CASSFAGANVLTF. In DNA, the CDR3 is TGTGCCAGCAGCTTCGCTGGGGCCAACGTCCTGACTTTC.

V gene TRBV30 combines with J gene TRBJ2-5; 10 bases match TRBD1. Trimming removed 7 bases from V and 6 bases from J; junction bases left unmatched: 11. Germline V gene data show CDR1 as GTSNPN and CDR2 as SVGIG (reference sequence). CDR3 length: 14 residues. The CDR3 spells CALSRDRGRKTQYF. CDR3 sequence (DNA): TGTGCCTTGTCCCGGGACAGGGGAAGGAAGACCCAGTACTTC.

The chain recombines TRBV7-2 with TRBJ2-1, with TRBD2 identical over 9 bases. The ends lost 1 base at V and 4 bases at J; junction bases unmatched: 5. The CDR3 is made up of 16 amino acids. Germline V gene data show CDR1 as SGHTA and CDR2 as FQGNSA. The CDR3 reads CASSLGVAGAYNEQFF. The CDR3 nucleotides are TGTGCCAGCAGCTTAGGGGTAGCGGGGGCGTACAATGAGCAGTTCTTC.